This T cell receptor (beta chain) was sequenced during a study of graft-versus-host responses after intestinal transplantation. In the study overall: Each patient got anti-thymocyte globulin induction, then tacrolimus and steroids for approximately 3 years.

This clone was seen a handful of times. The repertoire was sequenced with immunoSEQ multiplex PCR; TCRdb's copy has only in-frame clones and lacks some. The data hold 4,000 to 6,000 clones, with roughly 25% observed a single time. The ends lost 0 bases at V and 4 bases at J; junction bases unmatched: 9. Germline assignment: CDR1 ENHRY and CDR2 SYGVKD. CDR3 size: 17 residues. This chain joins TRBV10-3 and TRBJ2-5, with 9 positions matching TRBD2. Sample: alloreactive CD4+ T cells from a mixed lymphocyte reaction culture, taken before transplantation. Indicated subset: CFSE-low proliferating T cells sorted from roughly 6-day pre-transplant mixed lymphocyte reaction (GvH or HvG direction). The clonotype was recovered from a human patient who was an organ donor for intestinal transplantation. This chain's CDR3 is CAISESPLLAGPETQYF. CDR3 nucleotides: TGTGCCATCAGTGAGTCGCCTCTTCTAGCGGGGCCAGAGACCCAGTACTTC.